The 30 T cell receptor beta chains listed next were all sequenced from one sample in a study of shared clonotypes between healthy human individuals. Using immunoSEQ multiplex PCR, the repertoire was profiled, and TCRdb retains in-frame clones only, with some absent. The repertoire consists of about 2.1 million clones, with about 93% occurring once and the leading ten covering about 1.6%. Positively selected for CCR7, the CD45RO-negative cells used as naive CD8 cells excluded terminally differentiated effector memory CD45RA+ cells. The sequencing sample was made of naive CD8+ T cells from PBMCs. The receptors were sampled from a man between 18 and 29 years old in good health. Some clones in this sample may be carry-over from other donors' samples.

CDR3 amino acids: CASSLRDTSNEKLFF. The CDR3 DNA reads TGCGCCAGCAGCCTCCGGGACACCTCTAATGAAAAACTGTTTTTT. The chain joins TRBV4-3 to TRBJ1-4, with a weak D call TRBD1 (6 bases). The CDR3 extends over 15 amino acids. Germline V gene sequence: CDR1 LGHNA, CDR2 YSLEER. Trimming stripped 4 bases from V and 3 bases from J, with 12 bases between.

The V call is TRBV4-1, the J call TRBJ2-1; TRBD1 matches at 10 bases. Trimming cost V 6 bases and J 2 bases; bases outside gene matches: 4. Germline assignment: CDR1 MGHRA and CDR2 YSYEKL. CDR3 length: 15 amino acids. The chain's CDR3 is CASSEDRGTYNEQFF. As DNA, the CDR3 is TGCGCCAGCAGTGAGGACAGGGGGACCTACAATGAGCAGTTCTTC.

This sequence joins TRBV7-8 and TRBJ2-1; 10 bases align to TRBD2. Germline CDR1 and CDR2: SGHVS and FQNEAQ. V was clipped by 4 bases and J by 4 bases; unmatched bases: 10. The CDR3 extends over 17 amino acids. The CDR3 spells CASSSGLAGAGYNEQFF. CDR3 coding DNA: TGTGCCAGCAGCTCCGGGCTAGCGGGAGCGGGGTACAATGAGCAGTTCTTC.

For the CDR3, the DNA is TGCGCCAGCAGCCTTCTCCCCGGGGATGAGCAGTTCTTC. Its translation: CASSLLPGDEQFF. The chain uses TRBV4-1 and TRBJ2-1, with D perhaps TRBD2 (5 bases). This CDR3 is built from 13 residues. Germline V gene lookup returns CDR1 MGHRA and CDR2 YSYEKL. V was cut by 4 bases and J by 8 bases, with 12 bases left in between.

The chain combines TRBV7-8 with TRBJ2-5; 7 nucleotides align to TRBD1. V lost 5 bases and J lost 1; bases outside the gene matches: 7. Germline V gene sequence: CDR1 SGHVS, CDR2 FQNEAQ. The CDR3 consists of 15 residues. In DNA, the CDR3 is TGTGCCAGCAGCACTCGGGCAGGGGGCCAAGAGACCCAGTACTTC. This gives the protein CASSTRAGGQETQYF.

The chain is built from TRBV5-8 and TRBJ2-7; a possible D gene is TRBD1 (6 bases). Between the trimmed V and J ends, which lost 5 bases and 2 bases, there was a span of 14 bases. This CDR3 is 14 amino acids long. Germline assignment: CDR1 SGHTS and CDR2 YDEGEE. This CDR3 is CASRPFRGTYEQYF. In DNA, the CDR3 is TGTGCCAGCAGACCCTTTAGGGGGACCTACGAGCAGTACTTC.

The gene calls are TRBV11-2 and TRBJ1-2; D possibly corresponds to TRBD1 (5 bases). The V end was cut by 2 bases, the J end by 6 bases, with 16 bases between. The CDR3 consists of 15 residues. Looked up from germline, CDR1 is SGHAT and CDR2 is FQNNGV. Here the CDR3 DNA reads TGTGCCAGCAGCTTACGAGGCAGGGAGATAGATGGCTACACCTTC. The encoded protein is CASSLRGREIDGYTF.

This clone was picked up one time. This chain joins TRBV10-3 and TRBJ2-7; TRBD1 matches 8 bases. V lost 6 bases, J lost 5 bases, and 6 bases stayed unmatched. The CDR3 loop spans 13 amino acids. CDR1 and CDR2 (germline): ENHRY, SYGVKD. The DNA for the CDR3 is TGTGCCATCAGCCCGGACAGGGCCGACGAGCAGTACTTC. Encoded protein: CAISPDRADEQYF.

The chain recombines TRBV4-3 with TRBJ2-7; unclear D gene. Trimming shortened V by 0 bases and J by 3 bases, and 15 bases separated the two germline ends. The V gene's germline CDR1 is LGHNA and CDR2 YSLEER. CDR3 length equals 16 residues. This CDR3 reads CASSQDRQAPYYEQYF. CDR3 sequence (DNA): TGCGCCAGCAGCCAAGATCGGCAGGCCCCCTACTACGAGCAGTACTTC.

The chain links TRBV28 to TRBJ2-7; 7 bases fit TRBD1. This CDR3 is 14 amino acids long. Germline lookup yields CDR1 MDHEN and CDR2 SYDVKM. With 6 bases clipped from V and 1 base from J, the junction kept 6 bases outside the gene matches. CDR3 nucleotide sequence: TGTGCCAGCAGGGGGACAGCCGAATCCTACGAGCAGTACTTC. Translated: CASRGTAESYEQYF. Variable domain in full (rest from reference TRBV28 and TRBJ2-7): DVKVTQSSRYLVKRTGEKVFLECVQDMDHENMFWYRQDPGLGLRLIYFSYDVKMKEKGDIPEGYSVSREKKERFSLILESASTNQTSMYLCASRGTAESYEQYFGPGTRLTVT.

The CDR3 region is CASSRARGYGYTF. Here the CDR3 DNA reads TGTGCCAGCAGCCGAGCTAGGGGCTATGGCTACACCTTC. This chain connects TRBV7-2 to TRBJ1-2; D possibly corresponds to TRBD1 (5 bases). This CDR3 is 13 amino acids long. CDR1 and CDR2 (germline): SGHTA, FQGNSA. V was pared by 5 bases and J by 4 bases, with 11 bases between.

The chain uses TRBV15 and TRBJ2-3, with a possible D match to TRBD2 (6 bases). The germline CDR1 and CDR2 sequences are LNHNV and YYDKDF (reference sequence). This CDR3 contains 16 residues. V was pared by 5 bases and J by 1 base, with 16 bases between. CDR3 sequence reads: CATSDGLSGGTDTQYF. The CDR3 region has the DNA TGTGCCACCAGCGATGGCCTTAGCGGCGGCACAGATACGCAGTATTTT.

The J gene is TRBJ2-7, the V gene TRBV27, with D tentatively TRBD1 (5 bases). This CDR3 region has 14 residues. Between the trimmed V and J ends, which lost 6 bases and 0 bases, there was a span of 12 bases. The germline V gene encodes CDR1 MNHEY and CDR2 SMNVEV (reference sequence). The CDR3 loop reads CASSFRAHSYEQYF. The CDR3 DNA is TGTGCCAGCAGCTTCAGGGCCCACTCCTACGAGCAGTACTTC.

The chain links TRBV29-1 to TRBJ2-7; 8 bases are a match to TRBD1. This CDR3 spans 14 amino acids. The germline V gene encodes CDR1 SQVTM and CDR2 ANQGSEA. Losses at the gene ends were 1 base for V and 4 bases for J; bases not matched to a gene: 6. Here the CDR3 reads CSVEVTRGQYEQYF. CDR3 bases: TGCAGCGTTGAAGTGACCAGGGGGCAGTACGAGCAGTACTTC.

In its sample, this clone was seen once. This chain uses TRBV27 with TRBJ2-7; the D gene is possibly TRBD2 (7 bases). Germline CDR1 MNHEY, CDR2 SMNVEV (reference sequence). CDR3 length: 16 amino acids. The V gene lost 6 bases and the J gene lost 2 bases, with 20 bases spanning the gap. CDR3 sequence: CASRDSGGGATYEQYF. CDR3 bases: TGTGCCAGCAGGGACTCGGGGGGCGGGGCTACCTACGAGCAGTACTTC.

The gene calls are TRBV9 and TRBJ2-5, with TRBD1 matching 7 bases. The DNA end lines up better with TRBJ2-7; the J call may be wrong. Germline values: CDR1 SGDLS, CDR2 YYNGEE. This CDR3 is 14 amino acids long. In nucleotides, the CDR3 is TGTGCCAGCAGCGTAGCCGACAGGGCCTACGAGCAGTACTTC. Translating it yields CASSVADRAYEQYF.

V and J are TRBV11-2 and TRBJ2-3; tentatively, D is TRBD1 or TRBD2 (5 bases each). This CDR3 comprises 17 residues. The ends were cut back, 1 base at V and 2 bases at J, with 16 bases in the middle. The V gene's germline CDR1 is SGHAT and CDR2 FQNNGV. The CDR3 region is CASSLAPGSGVTDTQYF. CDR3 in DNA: TGTGCCAGCAGCTTAGCGCCAGGGAGTGGGGTCACAGATACGCAGTATTTT.

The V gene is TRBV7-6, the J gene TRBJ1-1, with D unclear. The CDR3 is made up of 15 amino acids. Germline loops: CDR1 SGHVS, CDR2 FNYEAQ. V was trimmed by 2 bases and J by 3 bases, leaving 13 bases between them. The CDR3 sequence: CASSLSGSRHTEAFF. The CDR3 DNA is TGTGCCAGCAGCTTATCGGGGTCTAGGCACACTGAAGCTTTCTTT.

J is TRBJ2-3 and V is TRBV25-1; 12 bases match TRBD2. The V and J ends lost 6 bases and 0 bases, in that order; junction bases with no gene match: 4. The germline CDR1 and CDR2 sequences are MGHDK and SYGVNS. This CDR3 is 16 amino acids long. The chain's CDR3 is CASRPLAGGSTDTQYF. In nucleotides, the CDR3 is TGTGCCAGCAGGCCTCTAGCGGGAGGGAGCACAGATACGCAGTATTTT.

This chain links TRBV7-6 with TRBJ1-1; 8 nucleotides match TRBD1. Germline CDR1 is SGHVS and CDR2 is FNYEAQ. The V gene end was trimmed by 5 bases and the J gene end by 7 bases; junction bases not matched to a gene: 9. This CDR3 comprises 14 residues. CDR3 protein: CASSRGSQGGEAFF. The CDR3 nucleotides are TGTGCCAGCAGCCGTGGGTCACAGGGGGGTGAAGCTTTCTTT. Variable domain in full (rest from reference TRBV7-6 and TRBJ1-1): GAGVSQSPRYKVTKRGQDVALRCDPISGHVSLYWYRQALGQGPEFLTYFNYEAQQDKSGLPNDRFSAERPEGSISTLTIQRTEQRDSAMYRCASSRGSQGGEAFFGQGTRLTVV.

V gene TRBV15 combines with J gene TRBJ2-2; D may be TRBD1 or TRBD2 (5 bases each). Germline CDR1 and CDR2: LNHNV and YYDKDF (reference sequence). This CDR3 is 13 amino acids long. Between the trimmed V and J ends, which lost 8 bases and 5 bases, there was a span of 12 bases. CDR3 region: CATSLGGTGELFF. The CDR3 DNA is TGTGCCACCTCCCTTGGGGGAACCGGGGAGCTGTTTTTT.

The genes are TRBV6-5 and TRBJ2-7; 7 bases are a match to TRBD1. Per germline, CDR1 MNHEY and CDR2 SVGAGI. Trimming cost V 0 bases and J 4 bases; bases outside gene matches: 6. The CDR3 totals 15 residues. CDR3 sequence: CASSYSGGNEYEQYF. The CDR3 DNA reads TGTGCCAGCAGTTACTCAGGGGGCAACGAGTACGAGCAGTACTTC.

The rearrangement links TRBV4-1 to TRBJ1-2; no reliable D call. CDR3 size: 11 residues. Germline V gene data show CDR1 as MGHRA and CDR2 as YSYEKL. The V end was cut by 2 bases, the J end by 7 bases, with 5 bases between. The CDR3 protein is CASSQHTGYTF. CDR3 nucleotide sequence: TGCGCCAGCAGCCAACACACTGGCTACACCTTC.

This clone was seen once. Written as DNA, the CDR3 is TGTGCCAGCAGCTTAGCCGGGACAGGGGGAGAGACCCAGTACTTC. This translates into CASSLAGTGGETQYF. The V call is TRBV13, the J call TRBJ2-5; 11 bases map to TRBD1. V shed 1 base, J shed 4 bases, and the junction held 2 bases outside the gene matches. CDR1 and CDR2 (germline): PRHDT, FYEKMQ (reference sequence). This CDR3 is built from 15 residues.

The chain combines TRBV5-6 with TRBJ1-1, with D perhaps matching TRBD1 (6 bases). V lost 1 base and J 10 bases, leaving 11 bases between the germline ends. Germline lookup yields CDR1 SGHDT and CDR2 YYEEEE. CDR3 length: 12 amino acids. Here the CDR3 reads CASSLRDMPAFF. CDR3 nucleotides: TGTGCCAGCAGCTTGCGGGACATGCCAGCTTTCTTT.

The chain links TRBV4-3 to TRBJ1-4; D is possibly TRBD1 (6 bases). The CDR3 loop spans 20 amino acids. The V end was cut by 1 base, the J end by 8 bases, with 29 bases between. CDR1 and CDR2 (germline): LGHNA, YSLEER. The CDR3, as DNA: TGCGCCAGCAGCCAAGCAAGTCCAGGGGCAGGCTTACCTGGGGACGAAAAACTGTTTTTT. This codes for CASSQASPGAGLPGDEKLFF.

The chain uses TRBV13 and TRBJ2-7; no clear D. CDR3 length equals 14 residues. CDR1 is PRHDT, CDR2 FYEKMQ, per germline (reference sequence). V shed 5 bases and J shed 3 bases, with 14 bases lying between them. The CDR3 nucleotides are TGTGCCAGCAGCCCGCCGGGTAGAGGCTACGAGCAGTACTTC. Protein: CASSPPGRGYEQYF.

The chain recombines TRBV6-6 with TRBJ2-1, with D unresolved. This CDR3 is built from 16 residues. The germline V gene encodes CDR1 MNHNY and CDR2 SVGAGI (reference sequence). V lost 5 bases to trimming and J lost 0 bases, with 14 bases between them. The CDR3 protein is CASSPRPPSSYNEQFF. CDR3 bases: TGTGCCAGCAGTCCCCGCCCGCCTAGCTCCTACAATGAGCAGTTCTTC.

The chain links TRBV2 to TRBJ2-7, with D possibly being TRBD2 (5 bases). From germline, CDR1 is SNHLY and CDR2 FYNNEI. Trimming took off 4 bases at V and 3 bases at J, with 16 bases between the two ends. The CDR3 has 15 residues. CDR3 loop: CASSGELGYGYEQYF. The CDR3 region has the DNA TGTGCCAGCAGTGGCGAACTAGGATATGGCTACGAGCAGTACTTC.

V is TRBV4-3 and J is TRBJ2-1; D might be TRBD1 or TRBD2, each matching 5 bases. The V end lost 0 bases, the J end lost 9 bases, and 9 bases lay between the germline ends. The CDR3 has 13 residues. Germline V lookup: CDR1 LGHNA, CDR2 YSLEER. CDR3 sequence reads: CASSQDLGTEQFF. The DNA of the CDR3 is TGCGCCAGCAGCCAAGATCTGGGGACTGAGCAGTTCTTC.